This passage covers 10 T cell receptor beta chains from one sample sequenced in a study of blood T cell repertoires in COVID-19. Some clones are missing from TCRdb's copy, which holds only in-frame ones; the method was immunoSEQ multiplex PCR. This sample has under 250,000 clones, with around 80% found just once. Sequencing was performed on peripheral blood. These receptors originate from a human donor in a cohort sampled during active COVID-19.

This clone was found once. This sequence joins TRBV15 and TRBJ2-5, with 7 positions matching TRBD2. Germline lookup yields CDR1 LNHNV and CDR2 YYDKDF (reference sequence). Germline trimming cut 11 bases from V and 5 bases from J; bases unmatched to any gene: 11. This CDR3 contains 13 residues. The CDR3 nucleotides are TGTGCCCCATCTAGCGACGGGGGGGAGACCCAGTACTTC. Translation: CAPSSDGGETQYF.

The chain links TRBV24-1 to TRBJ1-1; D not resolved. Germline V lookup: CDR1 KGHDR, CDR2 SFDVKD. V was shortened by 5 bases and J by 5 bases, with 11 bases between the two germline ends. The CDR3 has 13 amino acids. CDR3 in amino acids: CATSGVDKTEAFF. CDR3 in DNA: TGTGCCACCAGTGGAGTCGACAAAACTGAAGCTTTCTTT.

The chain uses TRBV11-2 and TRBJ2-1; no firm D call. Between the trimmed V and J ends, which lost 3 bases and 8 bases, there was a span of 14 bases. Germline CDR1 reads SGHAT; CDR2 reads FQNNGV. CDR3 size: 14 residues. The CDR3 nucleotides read TGTGCCAGCAGCTTGGAGTTTTGGTCCGATGAGCAGTTCTTC. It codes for CASSLEFWSDEQFF.

CDR3 sequence reads: CASSLAWVKDSSYEQYF. CDR3 in DNA: TGTGCCAGCAGCTTAGCGTGGGTGAAAGACAGCTCCTACGAGCAGTACTTC. The chain joins TRBV7-9 to TRBJ2-7; perhaps TRBD1 as D (5 bases). The CDR3 is made up of 17 amino acids. The V end lost 0 bases, the J end lost 0 bases, and 15 bases lay between the germline ends. Germline V CDR1 and CDR2: SEHNR, FQNEAQ (reference sequence).

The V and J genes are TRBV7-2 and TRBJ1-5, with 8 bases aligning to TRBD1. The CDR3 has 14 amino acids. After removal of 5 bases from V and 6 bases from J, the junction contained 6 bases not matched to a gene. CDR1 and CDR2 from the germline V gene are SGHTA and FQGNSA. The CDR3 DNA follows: TGTGCCAGCAGCCGGGACAGGATGGGTCAGCCCCAGCATTTT. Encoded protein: CASSRDRMGQPQHF. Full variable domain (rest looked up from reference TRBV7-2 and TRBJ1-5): GAGVSQSPSNKVTEKGKDVELRCDPISGHTALYWYRQSLGQGLEFLIYFQGNSAPDKSGLPSDRFSAERTGGSVSTLTIQRTQQEDSAVYLCASSRDRMGQPQHFGDGTRLSIL.

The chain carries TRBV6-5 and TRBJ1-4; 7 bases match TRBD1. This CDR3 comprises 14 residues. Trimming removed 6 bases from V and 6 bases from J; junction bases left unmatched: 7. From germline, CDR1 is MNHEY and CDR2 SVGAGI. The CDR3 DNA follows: TGTGCCAGCAGGGCGGGACAGCCGCATGAAAAACTGTTTTTT. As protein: CASRAGQPHEKLFF.

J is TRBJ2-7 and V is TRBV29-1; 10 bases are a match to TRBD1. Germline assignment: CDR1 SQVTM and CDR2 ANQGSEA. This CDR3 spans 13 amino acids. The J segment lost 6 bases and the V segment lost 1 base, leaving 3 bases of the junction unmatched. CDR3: CSVEGQGASEQYF. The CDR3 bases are TGCAGCGTTGAAGGACAGGGGGCTAGCGAGCAGTACTTC.

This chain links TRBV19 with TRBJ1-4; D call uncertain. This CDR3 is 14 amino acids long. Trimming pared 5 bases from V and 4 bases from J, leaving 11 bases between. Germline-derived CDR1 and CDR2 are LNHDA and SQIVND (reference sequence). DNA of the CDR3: TGTGCCAGTAGTTGGACGGGGAATAATGAAAAACTGTTTTTT. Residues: CASSWTGNNEKLFF.

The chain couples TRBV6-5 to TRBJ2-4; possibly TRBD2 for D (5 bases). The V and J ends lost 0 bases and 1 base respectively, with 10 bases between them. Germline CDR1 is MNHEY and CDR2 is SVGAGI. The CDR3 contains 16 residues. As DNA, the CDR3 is TGTGCCAGCAGTTACTCCGCATCGGGGGCCAAAAACATTCAGTACTTC. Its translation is CASSYSASGAKNIQYF.

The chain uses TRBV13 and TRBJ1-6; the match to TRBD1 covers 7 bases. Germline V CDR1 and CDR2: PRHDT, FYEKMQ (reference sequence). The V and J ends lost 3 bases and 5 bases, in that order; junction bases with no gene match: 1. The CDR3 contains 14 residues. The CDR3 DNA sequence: TGTGCCAGCAGCTTCGACAGGGATAATTCACCCCTCCACTTT. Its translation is CASSFDRDNSPLHF.